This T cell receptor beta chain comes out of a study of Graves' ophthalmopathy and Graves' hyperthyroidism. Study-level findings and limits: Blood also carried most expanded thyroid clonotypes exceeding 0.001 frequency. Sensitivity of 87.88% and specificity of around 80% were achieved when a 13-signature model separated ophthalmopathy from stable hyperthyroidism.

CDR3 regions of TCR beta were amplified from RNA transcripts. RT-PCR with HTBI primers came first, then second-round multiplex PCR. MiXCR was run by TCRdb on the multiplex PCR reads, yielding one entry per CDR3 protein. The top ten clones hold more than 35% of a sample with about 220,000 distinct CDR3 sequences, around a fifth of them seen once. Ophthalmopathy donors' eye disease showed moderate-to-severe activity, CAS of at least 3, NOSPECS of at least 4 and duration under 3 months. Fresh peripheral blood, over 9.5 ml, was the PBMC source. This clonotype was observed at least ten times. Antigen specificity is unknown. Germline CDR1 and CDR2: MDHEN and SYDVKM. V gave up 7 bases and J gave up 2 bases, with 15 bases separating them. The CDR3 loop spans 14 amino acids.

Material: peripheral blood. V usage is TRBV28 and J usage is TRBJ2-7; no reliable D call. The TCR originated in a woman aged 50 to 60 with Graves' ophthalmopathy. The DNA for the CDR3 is TGTGCCAGCACCCAAGGCCAGAGAACCTACGAGCAGTACTTC. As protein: CASTQGQRTYEQYF.